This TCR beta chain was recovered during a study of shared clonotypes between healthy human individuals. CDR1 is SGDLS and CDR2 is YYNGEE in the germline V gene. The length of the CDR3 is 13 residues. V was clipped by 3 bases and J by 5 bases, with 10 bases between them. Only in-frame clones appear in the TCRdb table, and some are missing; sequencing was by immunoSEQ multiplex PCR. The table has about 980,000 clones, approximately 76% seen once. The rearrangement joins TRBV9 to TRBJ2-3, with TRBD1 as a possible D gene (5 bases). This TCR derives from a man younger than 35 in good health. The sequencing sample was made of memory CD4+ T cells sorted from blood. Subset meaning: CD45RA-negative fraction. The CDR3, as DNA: TGTGCCAGCAGCGAGCCCCAGGGAGATACGCAGTATTTT. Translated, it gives CASSEPQGDTQYF.